This T cell receptor beta chain was captured by sequencing in a study of cytomegalovirus exposure and HLA in healthy donors (dated by TCRdb to 2016 to 2017). In terms of the full investigation: An earlier analysis of approximately 600 of the donors reported 250 to 300 Gb of sequence data and around 120 million unique TCR beta sequences from 190 million or so T cells. An early release that covered around 590 HLA-typed donors contained approximately 300 gigabases of sequencing data and 80 million or so unique TCR sequences. The genetic ancestry cluster associated with self-reported Caucasian donors included 81% of the roughly 380 genotyped donors. The aim of the study was to test whether cataloging public T cell receptors could identify signatures of past pathogen exposure. The T cell repertoires of several hundred subjects were profiled by immunosequencing and related to cytomegalovirus serostatus. A separate validation cohort of approximately 120 different subjects was used in addition to the roughly 700-subject first cohort. The study combined high-throughput TCR immunosequencing, statistical association of individual TCRs with disease status, and machine learning to predict cytomegalovirus infection status. In a later analysis, previously published TCR beta repertoires from several hundred donors were re-analyzed and high-resolution HLA genotyping was added so that TCR occurrence patterns could be studied. Rather than using new phenotypic data, the later analysis identified candidate immune exposures from TCR beta sequences and from how often those sequences occurred across donors. In an earlier analysis of roughly 540 of the donors, high-throughput TCR beta sequencing was used to judge whether each TCR beta V gene segment behaved as functional or pseudogenic. Donor age, sex, ethnicity and CMV serostatus were compiled alongside the repertoire data. Genome-wide SNP genotypes for about 55% of the roughly 670 donors were used in a later genetic analysis, which treated that subset as a discovery cohort. All discovery cohort repertoires had been generated on a single sequencing platform. Both class I and class II loci were covered by HLA typing, at four-digit resolution. Typing coverage differed by locus: A, B, C, DRB1 and DQB1 were typed in roughly 620-630 donors, DQA1 in about 500, DPA1 in some 600, and DPB1 in 472. Four or five DR-DQ haplotypes were handled as single units for association and clustering because linkage in the cohort was strong. Among around 400 genotyped donors of the cohort, an average of roughly 230,000 unique TCR beta nucleotide sequences was sequenced per donor, of which 15% to 20% were non-productive.

The cohort comprised around 700 healthy bone marrow donors. All cohort members were sampled while nominally healthy, although unrecorded immune exposures were likely present. The donor tested CMV seropositive, placing the donor among the approximately 310 seropositive members of the cohort. A peripheral blood sample was collected from each donor, and TCR beta sequencing was performed on peripheral blood mononuclear cells. The Qiagen DNeasy Blood Extraction Kit was used to extract genomic DNA from the blood cell samples. The method was the immunoSEQ multiplex PCR assay. For the multiplex PCR, a mixture combining 60 forward primers for TCR Vbeta segments and 13 reverse primers for TCR Jbeta segments was used. The CDR3 region of rearranged TCR beta genes was amplified from genomic DNA by a multiplex PCR assay. On the Illumina HiSeq System, the amplified TCR beta libraries were sequenced as 87-base-pair reads. The study's own analysis went as follows. In a later analysis, roughly 80 million unique TCR beta chains were counted across the 500 to 850 repertoires, and about 10 million of these chains were shared by at least two donors. Raw reads were error-corrected and collapsed into unique sequences by a nearest-neighbor algorithm in which closely related sequences were merged to remove PCR and sequencing errors. Alignment of CDR3 sequences to IMGT reference sequences was used to assign V, D and J gene segments. For a sequence to be retained, a match of at least six nucleotides to both a V gene segment and a J gene segment was required. Rearrangements were called productive when the CDR3 lacked stop codons and stayed in frame with V and J; all others were non-productive. Following IMGT convention, CDR3 was defined as the stretch from the second conserved V-encoded cysteine up to the conserved J-encoded phenylalanine. In an earlier analysis of more than 550 of the donors, sequences lacking an unambiguous match to a single V gene segment were excluded. An earlier analysis of 587 of the donors called V segments functional above 56.7% productive rearrangements and segregating when the between-donor standard deviation exceeded 5%. A statistical classification framework was built to diagnose cytomegalovirus status from the catalog of TCR beta chain sequences. V and J gene assignment, in a later analysis, came from comparing TCR nucleotide sequences with IMGT/GENE-DB human TR gene sequences. In a later analysis, CDR3 sequences and most-parsimonious VDJ recombination scenarios were assigned using the TCRdist pipeline. A later analysis defined each TCR beta chain by its CDR3 amino acid sequence plus V-gene family, and excluded reads lacking a unique V-gene family. A later analysis removed 592 highly shared, low-generation-probability nucleotide sequences to deal with suspected cross-contamination and a sequencing artifact. In a later analysis, a clonal expansion index was calculated for each public chain from normalized within-repertoire ranks of inferred template counts. In a later analysis, generation probabilities were computed with a VDJ recombination model fitted to out-of-frame rearrangements, and the resulting probabilities were checked against IGoR. A later analysis scored TCR-TCR, TCR-HLA and TCR-CMV co-occurrence with hypergeometric tests, applying a repertoire-size bias correction to TCR pairs. A later analysis estimated false discovery rates by permuting HLA or CMV assignments 20 times. In a later analysis, co-occurring TCRs were grouped using DBSCAN, with TCRdist sequence similarity added in when clustering inside HLA-allele-positive subsets. For co-occurrence clustering, repertoires with fewer than 30,000 or more than 120,000 public chains were excluded, along with about five repertoires with anomalous nucleotide sharing. TCRdb re-hosts the immuneACCESS table, in-frame sequences only. Its copies lack some clones; in the studies checked, an unresolved V gene accounts for under half of them, and the cause for the rest is not known. V and J calls and clone size come straight from that table; D and trimming were deduced from the DNA. For this sample there are fewer than 200,000 clones; roughly a tenth appear just once. Approximately 1.4% of the sample is held by the ten biggest clonotypes.

The trim is 2 bases for V and 6 bases for J, with a gap of 12 bases between the germline ends. Spanning cysteine to phenylalanine, the CDR3 consists of 13 amino acids. CDR3 DNA is the only sequence kept; it has 39 bases, read in frame from the first base. CDR1 and CDR2 are read off the germline V gene (reference sequence) as GTSNPN and SVGIG. What the research found in general, with its limitations: For the cohort, immune exposure information was limited to CMV serostatus. A later analysis found that HLA-associated TCR beta chains were more clonally expanded and had lower generation probabilities than equally common non-associated chains. V-gene and J-gene trimming of TCR beta chains was associated with a missense DCLRE1C variant in a later genetic analysis, and the association was replicated in an independent cohort. According to a later genetic analysis, donors in an Asian-associated ancestry cluster had fewer N-insertions in productive TCRs than the approximately 610-donor mean. Because HLA typing was missing for some donors at each locus, association tests included only the typed subset. In an earlier analysis of over 550 of the donors, most TCR beta V segments were observed in productive rearrangements about 87% or about 30% of the time, broadly matching IMGT annotations. Because counts were too low, more than 15 rarely observed V segments, including chromosome 9 orphons, were left out of the earlier analysis of approximately 500 of the donors. A cluster of highly shared sequence variants was judged likely to represent a technical artifact of the sequencing pipeline. Strong co-occurrence of HLA alleles, especially DR and DQ, made assigning TCR associations to individual alleles difficult. Presence/absence analyses assumed roughly uniform sequencing depth across donors, an assumption that may not hold. Linkage disequilibrium might explain the correlated functional status among segregating V segments, but an unknown experimental factor could not be excluded. In a later analysis, about 17,000 TCR beta sequences were associated with specific HLA alleles at a false discovery rate of 0.05. A further reported finding was that TCR beta sequences accurately predicted the HLA-A and HLA-B alleles for most subjects in the first cohort. In vitro tests confirmed that a few of the cytomegalovirus-associated TCR beta chains recognize cytomegalovirus antigens. In a later analysis, TCR association rates were found to vary across HLA loci, with the most associated TCRs seen for DRB1 alleles and the fewest for HLA-C alleles. Cytomegalovirus status was reported to be diagnosed by the classifier with high specificity and sensitivity in both the original and validation cohorts. The cohort was sequenced for TCR beta chains only, and without alpha or paired-chain data the features that could be detected were limited. In a later analysis, several top co-occurrence clusters were reported to appear linked to parvovirus B19, influenza, CMV and Epstein-Barr virus. A later analysis found that most CMV-associated TCR beta chains appeared HLA-restricted, with HLA associations seemingly driven largely by CMV exposure. The study gave a list of over 150 TCR beta chains associated with cytomegalovirus. Most TCR sequences were observed very rarely across donors, whereas some public TCRs were present in many individuals. The authors suggested that the approach could potentially be generalized to other disease states and immunological phenotypes. The 87-base-pair reads could not distinguish some IMGT-functional V segments, including TRBV6-2 and TRBV6-3, so those segments were excluded.

Of note for this clone: Its antigen has not been determined. One base away there is no much larger clone; base qualities are not given.

The sequence links TRBV30 to TRBJ2-3; TRBD1 is a weak D gene call, 6 bases matching. The clonotype was recovered from a woman aged 25 to 39 in good health and CMV-seropositive. Source material: PBMCs. The nucleotide sequence reads TGTGCCTGGAGTAGGGGGATGAGGGATACGCAGTATTTT. It is translated as CAWSRGMRDTQYF. With the portions outside the CDR3 filled from the reference TRBV30 and TRBJ2-3 genes, the complete variable region becomes SQTIHQWPATLVQPVGSPLSLECTVEGTSNPNLYWYRQAAGRGLQLLFYSVGIGQISSEVPQNLSASRPQDRQFILSSKKLLLSDSGFYLCAWSRGMRDTQYFGPGTRLTVL.